The clone carrying this T cell receptor (beta chain) is deemed large (0.1 to 1%) by its frequency. The CDR3 is 14 residues long. CDR1 is SGHDT and CDR2 is YYEEEE in the germline V gene. This sample was included in a study of CXCR3-negative and CXCR3-positive naive CD8 T cells. The libraries of TRB cDNA were constructed through 5' RACE using UMI labels. Reanalyzing the 5' RACE reads, TCRdb keeps one entry per CDR3 protein, without DNA. This sample's clone table lists some 5,200 distinct CDR3 sequences. Sequenced input: naive CXCR3- CD8+ T cells from blood. The subset: CD45RO-CCR7+CD27+CD95- naive CD8+ T cells lacking CXCR3 (TNR3-). This receptor was identified in a human donor in good health. Some clones in this sample may be carry-over from other donors' samples. V is TRBV5-6 and J is TRBJ2-5. The CDR3 sequence: CASSLVSRQETQYF.